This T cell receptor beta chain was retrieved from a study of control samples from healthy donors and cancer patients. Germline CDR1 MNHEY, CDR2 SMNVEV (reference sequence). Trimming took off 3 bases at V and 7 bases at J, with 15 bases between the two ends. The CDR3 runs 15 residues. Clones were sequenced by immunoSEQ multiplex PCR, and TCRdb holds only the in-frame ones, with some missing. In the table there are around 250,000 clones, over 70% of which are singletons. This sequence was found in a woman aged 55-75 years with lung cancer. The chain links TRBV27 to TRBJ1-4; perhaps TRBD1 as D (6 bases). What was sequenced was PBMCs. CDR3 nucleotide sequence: TGTGCCAGCAGTTTGACTACAGGGAGCCCTGAAAAACTGTTTTTT. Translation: CASSLTTGSPEKLFF.